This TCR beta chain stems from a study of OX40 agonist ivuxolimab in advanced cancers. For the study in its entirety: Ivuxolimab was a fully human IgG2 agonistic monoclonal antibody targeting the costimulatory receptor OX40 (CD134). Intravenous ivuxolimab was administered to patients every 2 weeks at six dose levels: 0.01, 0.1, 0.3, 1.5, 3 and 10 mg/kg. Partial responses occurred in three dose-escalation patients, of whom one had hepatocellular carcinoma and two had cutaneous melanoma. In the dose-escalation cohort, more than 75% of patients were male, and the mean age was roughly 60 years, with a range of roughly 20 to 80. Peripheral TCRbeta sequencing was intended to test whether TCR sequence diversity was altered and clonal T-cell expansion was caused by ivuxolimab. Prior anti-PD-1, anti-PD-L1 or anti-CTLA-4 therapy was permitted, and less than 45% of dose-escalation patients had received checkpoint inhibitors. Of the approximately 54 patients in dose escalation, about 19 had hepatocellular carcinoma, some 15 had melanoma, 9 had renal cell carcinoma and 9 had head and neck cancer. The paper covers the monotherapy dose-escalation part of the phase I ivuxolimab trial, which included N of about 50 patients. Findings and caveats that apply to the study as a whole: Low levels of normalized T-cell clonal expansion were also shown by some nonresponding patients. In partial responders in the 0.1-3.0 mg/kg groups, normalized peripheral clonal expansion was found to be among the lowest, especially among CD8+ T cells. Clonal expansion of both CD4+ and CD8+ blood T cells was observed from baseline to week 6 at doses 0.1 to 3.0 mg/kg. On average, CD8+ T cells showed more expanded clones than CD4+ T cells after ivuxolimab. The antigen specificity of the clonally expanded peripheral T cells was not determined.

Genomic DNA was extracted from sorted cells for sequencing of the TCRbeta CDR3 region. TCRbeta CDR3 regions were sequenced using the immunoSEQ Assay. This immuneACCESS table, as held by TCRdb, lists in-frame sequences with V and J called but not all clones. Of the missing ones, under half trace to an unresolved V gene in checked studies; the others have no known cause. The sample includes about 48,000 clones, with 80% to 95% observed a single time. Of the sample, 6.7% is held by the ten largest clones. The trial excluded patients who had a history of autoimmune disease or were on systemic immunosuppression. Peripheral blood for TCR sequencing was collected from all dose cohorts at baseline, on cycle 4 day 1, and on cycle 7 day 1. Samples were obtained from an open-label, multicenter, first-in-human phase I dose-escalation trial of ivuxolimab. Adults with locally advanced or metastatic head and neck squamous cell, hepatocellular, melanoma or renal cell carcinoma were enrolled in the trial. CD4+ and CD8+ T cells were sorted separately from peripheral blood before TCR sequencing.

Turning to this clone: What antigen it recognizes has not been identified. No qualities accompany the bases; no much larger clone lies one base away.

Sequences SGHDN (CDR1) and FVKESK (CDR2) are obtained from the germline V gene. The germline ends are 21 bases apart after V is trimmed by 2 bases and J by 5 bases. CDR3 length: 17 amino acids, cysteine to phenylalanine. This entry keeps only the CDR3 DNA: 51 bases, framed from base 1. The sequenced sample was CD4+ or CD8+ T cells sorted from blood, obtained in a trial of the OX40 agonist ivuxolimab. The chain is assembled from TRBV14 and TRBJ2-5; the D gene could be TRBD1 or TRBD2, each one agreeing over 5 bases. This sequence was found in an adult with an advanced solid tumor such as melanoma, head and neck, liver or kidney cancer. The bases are TGTGCCAGCAGCCAATCCGGGGCTCTAACCACCGGGGAGACCCAGTACTTC. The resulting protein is CASSQSGALTTGETQYF.